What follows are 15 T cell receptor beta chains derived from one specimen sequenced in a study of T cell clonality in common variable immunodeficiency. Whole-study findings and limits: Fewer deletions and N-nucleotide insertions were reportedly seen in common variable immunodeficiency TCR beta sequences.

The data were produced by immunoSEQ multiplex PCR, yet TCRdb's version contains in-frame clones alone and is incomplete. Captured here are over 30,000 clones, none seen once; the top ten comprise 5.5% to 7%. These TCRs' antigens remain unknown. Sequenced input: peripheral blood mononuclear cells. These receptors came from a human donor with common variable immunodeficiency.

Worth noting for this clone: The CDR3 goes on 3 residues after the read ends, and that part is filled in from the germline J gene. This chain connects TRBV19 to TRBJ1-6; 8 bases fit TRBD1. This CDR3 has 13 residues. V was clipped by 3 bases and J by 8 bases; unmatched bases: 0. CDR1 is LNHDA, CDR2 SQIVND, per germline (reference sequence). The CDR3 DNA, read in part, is TGTGCCAGTAGTATGACAGGGGATTCACCC. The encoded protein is CASSMTGDSP. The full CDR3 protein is CASSMTGDSPLHF. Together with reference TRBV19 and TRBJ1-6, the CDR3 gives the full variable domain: DGGITQSPKYLFRKEGQNVTLSCEQNLNHDAMYWYRQDPGQGLRLIYYSQIVNDFQKGDIAEGYSVSREKKESFPLTVTSAQKNPTAFYLCASSMTGDSPLHFGNGTRLTVT.

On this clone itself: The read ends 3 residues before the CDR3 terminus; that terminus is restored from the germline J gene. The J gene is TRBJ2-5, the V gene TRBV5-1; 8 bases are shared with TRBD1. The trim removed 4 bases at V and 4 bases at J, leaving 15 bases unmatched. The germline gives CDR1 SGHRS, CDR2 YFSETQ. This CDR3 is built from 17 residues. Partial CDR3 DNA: TGCGCCAGCAGCCCACTTCAGGGGGCGCGGGGACGAGAGACC. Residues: CASSPLQGARGRET. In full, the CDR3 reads CASSPLQGARGRETQYF.

The CDR3 DNA, read in part, is TGTGCCAGCAGCTTAGGAGCGGGGGAACCCCAAGAGACC. It specifies CASSLGAGEPQET. The complete CDR3 protein is CASSLGAGEPQETQYF. The gene calls are TRBV7-7 and TRBJ2-5; 8 bases map to TRBD2. The read terminates 3 residues before the CDR3 end, so the remaining end is supplied by the germline J gene. V lost 1 base, J lost 1 base, and 5 bases stayed unmatched. CDR3 length: 16 residues. The V gene's germline CDR1 is SSHAT and CDR2 FNYEAQ (reference sequence).

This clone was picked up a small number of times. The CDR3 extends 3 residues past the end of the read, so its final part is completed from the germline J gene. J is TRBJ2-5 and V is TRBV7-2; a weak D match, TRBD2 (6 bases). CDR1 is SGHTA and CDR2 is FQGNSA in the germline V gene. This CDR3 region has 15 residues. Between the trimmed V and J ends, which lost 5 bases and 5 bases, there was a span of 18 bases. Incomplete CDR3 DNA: TGTGCCAGCAGCCCCGACGGGGGTTTGGGGGAGACC. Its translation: CASSPDGGLGET. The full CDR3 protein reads CASSPDGGLGETQYF.

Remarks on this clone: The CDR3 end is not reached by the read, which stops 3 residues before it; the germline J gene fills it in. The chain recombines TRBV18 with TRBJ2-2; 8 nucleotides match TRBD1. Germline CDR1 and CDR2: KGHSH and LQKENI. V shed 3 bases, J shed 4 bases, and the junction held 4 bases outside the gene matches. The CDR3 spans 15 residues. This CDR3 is CASSPATGVTGELFF. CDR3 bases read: TGTGCCAGCTCACCGGCGACAGGGGTCACCGGGGAG.

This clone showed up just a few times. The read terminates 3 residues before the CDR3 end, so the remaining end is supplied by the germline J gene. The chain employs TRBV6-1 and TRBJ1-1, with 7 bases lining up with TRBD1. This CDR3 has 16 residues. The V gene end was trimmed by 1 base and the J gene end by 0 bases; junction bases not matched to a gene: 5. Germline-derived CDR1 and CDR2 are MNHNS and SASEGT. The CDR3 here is CASSEDRGPMNTEAFF. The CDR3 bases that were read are TGTGCCAGCAGTGAAGACAGGGGTCCCATGAACACTGAA.

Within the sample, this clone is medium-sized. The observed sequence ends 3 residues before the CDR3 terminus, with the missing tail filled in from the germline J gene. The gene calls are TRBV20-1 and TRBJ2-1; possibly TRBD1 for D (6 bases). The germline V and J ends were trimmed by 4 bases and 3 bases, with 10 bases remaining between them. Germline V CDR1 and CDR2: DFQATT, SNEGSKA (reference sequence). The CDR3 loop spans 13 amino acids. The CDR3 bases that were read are TGCAGTGCTACAGGGGCCGACTACAATGAG. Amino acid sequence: CSATGADYNE. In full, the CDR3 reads CSATGADYNEQFF.

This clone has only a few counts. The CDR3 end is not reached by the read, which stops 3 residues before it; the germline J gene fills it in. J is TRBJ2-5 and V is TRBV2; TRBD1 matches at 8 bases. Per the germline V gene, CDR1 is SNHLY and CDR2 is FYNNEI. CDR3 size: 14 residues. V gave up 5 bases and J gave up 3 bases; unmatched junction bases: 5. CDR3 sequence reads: CASSRTGREETQYF. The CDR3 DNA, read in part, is TGTGCCAGCAGTCGGACAGGGCGAGAAGAGACC.

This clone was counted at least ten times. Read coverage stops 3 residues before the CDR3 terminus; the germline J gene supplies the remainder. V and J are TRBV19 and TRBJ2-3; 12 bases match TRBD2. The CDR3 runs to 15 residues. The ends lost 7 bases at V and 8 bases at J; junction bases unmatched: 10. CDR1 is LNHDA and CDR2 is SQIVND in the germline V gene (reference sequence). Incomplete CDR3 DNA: TGTGCCAGTACCACTAGCGGGGGGCGCACATTTACG. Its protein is CASTTSGGRTFT. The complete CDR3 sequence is CASTTSGGRTFTQYF.

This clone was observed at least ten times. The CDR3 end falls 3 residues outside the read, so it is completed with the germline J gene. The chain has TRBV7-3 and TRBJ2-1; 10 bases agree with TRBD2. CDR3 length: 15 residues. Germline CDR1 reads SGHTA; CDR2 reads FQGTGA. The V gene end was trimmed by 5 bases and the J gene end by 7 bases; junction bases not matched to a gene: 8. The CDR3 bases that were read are TGTGCCAGCAGCAAAGAGCGGGGGGGCCTGAATGAG. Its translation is CASSKERGGLNE. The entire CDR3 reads CASSKERGGLNEQFF.

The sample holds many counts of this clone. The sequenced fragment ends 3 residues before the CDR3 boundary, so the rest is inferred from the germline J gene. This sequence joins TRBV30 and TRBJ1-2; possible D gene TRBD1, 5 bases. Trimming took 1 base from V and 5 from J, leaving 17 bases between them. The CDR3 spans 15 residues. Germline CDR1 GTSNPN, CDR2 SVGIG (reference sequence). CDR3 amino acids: CAWSAGTTRGYGYTF. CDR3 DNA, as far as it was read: TGTGCCTGGAGTGCCGGGACTACTCGGGGGTATGGC.

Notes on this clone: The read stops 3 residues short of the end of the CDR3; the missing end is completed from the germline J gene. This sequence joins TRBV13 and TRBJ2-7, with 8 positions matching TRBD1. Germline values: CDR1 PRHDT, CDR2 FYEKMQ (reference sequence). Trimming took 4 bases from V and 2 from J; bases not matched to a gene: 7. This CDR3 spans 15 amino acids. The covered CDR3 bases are TGTGCCAGCAGCTATCGACAGGGGCTTCCCTACGAG. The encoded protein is CASSYRQGLPYE. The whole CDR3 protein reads CASSYRQGLPYEQYF. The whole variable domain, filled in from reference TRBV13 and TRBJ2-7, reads AAGVIQSPRHLIKEKRETATLKCYPIPRHDTVYWYQQGPGQDPQFLISFYEKMQSDKGSIPDRFSAQQFSDYHSELNMSSLELGDSALYFCASSYRQGLPYEQYFGPGTRLTVT.

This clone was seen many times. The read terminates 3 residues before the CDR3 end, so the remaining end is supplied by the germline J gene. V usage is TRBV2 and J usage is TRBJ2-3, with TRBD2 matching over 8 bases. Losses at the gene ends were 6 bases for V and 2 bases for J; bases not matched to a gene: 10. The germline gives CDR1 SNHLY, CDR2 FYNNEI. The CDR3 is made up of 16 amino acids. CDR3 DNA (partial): TGTGCCAGCAGACCCCCCGGGGGGGGCACCACAGATACG. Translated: CASRPPGGGTTDT. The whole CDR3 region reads CASRPPGGGTTDTQYF.

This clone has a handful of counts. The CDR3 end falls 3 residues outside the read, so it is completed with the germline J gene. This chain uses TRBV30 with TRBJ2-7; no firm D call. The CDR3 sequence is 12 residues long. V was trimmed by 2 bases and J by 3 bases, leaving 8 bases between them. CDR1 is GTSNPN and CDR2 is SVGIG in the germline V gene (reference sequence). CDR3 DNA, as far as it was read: TGTGCCTGGAGTCAGCAGGACTACGAG. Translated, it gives CAWSQQDYE. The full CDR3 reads CAWSQQDYEQYF.

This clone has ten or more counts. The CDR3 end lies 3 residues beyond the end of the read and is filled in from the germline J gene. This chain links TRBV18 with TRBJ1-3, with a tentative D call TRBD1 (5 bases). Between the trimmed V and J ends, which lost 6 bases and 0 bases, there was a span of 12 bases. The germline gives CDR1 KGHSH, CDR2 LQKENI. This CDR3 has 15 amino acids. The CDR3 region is CASSPSGVSGNTIYF. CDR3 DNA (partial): TGTGCCAGCTCGCCTTCGGGGGTCTCTGGAAACACC.